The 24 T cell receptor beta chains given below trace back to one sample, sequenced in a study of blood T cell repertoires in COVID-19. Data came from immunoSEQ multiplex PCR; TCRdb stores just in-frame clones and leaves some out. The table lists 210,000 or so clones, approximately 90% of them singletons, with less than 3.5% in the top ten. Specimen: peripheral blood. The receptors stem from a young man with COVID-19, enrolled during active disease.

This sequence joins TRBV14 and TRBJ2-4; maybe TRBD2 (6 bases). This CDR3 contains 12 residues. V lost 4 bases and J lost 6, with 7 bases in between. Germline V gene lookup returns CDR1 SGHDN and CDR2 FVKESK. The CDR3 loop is CASSPGGNIQYF. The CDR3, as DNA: TGTGCCAGCAGCCCCGGGGGAAACATTCAGTACTTC. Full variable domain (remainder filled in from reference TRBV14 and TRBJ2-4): EAGVTQFPSHSVIEKGQTVTLRCDPISGHDNLYWYRRVMGKEIKFLLHFVKESKQDESGMPNNRFLAERTGGTYSTLKVQPAELEDSGVYFCASSPGGNIQYFGAGTRLSVL.

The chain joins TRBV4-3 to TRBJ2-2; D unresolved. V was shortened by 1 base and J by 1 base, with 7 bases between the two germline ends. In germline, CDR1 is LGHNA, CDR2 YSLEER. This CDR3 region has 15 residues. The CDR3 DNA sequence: TGCGCCAGCAGCCAAGCCCACAGGAACACCGGGGAGCTGTTTTTT. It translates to CASSQAHRNTGELFF.

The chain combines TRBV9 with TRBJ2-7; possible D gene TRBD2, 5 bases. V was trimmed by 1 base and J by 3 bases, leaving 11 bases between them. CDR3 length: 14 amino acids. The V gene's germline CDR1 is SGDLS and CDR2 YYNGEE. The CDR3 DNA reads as TGTGCCAGCAGCGTACAGGATCGGGGCTACGAGCAGTACTTC. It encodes CASSVQDRGYEQYF.

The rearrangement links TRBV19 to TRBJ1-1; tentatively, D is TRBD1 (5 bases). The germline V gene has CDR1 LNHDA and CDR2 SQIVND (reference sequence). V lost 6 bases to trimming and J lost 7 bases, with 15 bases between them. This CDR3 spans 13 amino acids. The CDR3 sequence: CASSPPPQGEAFF. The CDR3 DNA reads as TGTGCCAGTAGCCCCCCACCCCAGGGTGAAGCTTTCTTT.

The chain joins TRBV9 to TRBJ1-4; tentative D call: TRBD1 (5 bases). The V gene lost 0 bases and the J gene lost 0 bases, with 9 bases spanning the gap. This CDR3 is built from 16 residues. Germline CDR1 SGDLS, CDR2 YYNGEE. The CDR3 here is CASSVAGGSTNEKLFF. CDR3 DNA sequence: TGTGCCAGCAGCGTAGCTGGGGGGTCAACTAATGAAAAACTGTTTTTT.

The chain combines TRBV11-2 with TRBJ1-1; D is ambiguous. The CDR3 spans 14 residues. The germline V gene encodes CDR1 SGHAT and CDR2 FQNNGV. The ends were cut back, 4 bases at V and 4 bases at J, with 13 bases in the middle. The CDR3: CASSYLSPGTEAFF. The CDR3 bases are TGTGCCAGCAGCTATTTATCCCCGGGCACTGAAGCTTTCTTT.

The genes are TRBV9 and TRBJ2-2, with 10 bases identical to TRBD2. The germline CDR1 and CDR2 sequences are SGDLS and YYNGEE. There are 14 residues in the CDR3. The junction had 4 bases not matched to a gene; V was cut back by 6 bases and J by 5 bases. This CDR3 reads CASIGLAETGELFF. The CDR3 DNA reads TGTGCCAGCATCGGACTAGCGGAAACCGGGGAGCTGTTTTTT.

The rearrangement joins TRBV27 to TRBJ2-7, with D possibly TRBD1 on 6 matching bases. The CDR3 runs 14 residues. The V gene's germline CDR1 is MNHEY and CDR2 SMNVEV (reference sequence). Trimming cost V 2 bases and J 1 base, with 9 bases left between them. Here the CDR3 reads CASSLQGPSYEQYF. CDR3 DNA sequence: TGTGCCAGCAGTTTACAGGGGCCTTCCTACGAGCAGTACTTC.

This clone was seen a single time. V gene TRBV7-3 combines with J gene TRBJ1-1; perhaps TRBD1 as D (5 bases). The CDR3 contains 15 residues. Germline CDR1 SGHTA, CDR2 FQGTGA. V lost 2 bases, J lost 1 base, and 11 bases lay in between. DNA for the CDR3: TGTGCCAGCAGCTTAGTCGGTGGGGCGAACACTGAAGCTTTCTTT. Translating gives CASSLVGGANTEAFF.

DNA of the CDR3: TGTGCCAGCAGCCGGGACAATGAGCAGTTCTTC. It is translated as CASSRDNEQFF. The V call is TRBV11-3, the J call TRBJ2-1, with D uncertain. Germline V CDR1 and CDR2: SGHNT, YENEEA. Trimming removed 5 bases from V and 5 bases from J, with 4 bases in between. The CDR3 is 11 amino acids.

The chain's CDR3 is CASSFETATVIQYF. As DNA, the CDR3 is TGTGCCAGCAGCTTCGAGACAGCGACTGTCATTCAGTACTTC. The chain has TRBV7-2 and TRBJ2-4; maybe TRBD1 (5 bases). V was shortened by 3 bases and J by 9 bases, with 15 bases between the two germline ends. The germline V gene has CDR1 SGHTA and CDR2 FQGNSA. The CDR3 length is 14 residues.

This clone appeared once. The CDR3 DNA is TGTGCCTGGAGTGACCCTCTAGCGGAGCAGTTCTTC. Translation: CAWSDPLAEQFF. The gene calls are TRBV30 and TRBJ2-1, with a possible D match to TRBD2 (6 bases). Trimming took 1 base from V and 10 from J, leaving 11 bases between them. CDR1 GTSNPN and CDR2 SVGIG come from the germline V gene (reference sequence). This CDR3 contains 12 residues. The full variable domain, with the rest looked up from reference TRBV30 and TRBJ2-1, is SQTIHQWPATLVQPVGSPLSLECTVEGTSNPNLYWYRQAAGRGLQLLFYSVGIGQISSEVPQNLSASRPQDRQFILSSKKLLLSDSGFYLCAWSDPLAEQFFGPGTRLTVL.

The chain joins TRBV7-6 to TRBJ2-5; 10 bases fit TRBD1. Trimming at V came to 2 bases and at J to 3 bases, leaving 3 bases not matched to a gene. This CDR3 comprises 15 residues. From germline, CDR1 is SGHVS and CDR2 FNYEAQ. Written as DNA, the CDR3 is TGTGCCAGCAGCTTAATGACAGGGGGCGAAGAGACCCAGTACTTC. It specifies CASSLMTGGEETQYF.

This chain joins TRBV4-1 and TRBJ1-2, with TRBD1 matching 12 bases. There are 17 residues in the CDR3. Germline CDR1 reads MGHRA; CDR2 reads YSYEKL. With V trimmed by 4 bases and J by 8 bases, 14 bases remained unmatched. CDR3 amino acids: CASSPHARDRGRGGYTF. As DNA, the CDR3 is TGCGCCAGCAGCCCTCACGCGCGGGACAGGGGGCGGGGCGGCTACACCTTC.

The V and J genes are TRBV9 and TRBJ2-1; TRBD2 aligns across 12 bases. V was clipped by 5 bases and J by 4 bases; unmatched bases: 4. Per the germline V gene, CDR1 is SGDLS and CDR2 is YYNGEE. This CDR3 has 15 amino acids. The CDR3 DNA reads TGTGCCAGCAGTGGAGGGACTAGCGGGTACAATGAGCAGTTCTTC. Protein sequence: CASSGGTSGYNEQFF. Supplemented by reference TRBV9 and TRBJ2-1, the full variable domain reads DSGVTQTPKHLITATGQRVTLRCSPRSGDLSVYWYQQSLDQGLQFLIQYYNGEERAKGNILERFSAQQFPDLHSELNLSSLELGDSALYFCASSGGTSGYNEQFFGPGTRLTVL.

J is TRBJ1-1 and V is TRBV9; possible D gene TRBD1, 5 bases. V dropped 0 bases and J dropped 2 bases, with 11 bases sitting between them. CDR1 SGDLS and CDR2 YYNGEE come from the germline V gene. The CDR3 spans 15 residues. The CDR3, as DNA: TGTGCCAGCAGCGTAGGGGGGACTGGTAACACTGAAGCTTTCTTT. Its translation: CASSVGGTGNTEAFF. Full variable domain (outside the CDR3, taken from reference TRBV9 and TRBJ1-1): DSGVTQTPKHLITATGQRVTLRCSPRSGDLSVYWYQQSLDQGLQFLIQYYNGEERAKGNILERFSAQQFPDLHSELNLSSLELGDSALYFCASSVGGTGNTEAFFGQGTRLTVV.

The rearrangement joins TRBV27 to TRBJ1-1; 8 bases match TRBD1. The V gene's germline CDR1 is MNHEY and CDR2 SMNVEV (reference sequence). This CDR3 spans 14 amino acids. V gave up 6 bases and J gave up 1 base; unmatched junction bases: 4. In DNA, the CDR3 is TGTGCCAGCAGGGCGGACAGGGCGAACACTGAAGCTTTCTTT. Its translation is CASRADRANTEAFF.

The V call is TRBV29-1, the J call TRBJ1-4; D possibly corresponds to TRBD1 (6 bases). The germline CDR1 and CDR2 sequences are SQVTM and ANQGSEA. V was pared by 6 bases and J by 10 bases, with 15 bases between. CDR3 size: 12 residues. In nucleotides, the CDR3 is TGCAGCGTCCAGACAGGTGAAGTAAAACTGTTTTTT. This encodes CSVQTGEVKLFF.

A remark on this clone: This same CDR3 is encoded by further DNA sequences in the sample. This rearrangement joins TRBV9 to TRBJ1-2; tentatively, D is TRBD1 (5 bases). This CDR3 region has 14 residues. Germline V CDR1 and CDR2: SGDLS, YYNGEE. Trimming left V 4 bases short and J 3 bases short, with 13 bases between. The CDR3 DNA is TGTGCCAGCAGCCCCGGGCAGGGTGACTATGGCTACACCTTC. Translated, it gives CASSPGQGDYGYTF.

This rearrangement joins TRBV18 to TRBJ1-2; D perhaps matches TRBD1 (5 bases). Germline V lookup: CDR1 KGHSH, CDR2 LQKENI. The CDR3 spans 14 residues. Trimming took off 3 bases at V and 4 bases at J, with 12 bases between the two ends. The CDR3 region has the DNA TGTGCCAGCTCACCCTCCGGGGGGGGCTATGGCTACACCTTC. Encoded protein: CASSPSGGGYGYTF.

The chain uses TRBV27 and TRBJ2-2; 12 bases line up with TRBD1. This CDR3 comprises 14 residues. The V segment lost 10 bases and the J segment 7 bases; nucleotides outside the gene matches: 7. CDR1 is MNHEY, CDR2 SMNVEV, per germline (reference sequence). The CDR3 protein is CATSGQGAFGELFF. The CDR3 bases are TGTGCCACCTCGGGACAGGGGGCGTTCGGGGAGCTGTTTTTT.

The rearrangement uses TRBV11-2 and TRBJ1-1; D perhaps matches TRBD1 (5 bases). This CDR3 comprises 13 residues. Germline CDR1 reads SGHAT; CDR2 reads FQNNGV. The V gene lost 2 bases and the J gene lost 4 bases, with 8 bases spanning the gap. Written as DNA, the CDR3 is TGTGCCAGCAGCTTAATTAGGGGCACTGAAGCTTTCTTT. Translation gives CASSLIRGTEAFF. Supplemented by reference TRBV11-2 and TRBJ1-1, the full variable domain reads EAGVAQSPRYKIIEKRQSVAFWCNPISGHATLYWYQQILGQGPKLLIQFQNNGVVDDSQLPKDRFSAERLKGVDSTLKIQPAKLEDSAVYLCASSLIRGTEAFFGQGTRLTVV.

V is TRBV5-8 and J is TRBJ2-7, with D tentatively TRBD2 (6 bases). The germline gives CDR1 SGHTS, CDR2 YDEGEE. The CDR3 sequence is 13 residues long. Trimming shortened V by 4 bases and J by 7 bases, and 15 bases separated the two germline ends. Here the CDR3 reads CASSPAGRREQYF. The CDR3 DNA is TGTGCCAGCAGCCCTGCGGGACGTCGAGAGCAGTACTTC.

This CDR3 is CASSHLAGVSDTQYF. Here the CDR3 DNA reads TGTGCCAGCAGCCATCTAGCGGGAGTATCGGATACGCAGTATTTT. The gene calls are TRBV3-1 (or the pseudogene TRBV3-2) and TRBJ2-3; 10 bases align to TRBD2. J gave up 6 bases and V 3 bases, and 6 bases lay outside the gene matches. From germline, CDR1 is LGHDT and CDR2 YNNKEL (reference sequence). The CDR3 totals 15 residues.